This entry lists 17 T cell receptor beta chains sequenced from one sample in a study of control samples from healthy donors and cancer patients. TCRdb's table, derived via immunoSEQ multiplex PCR, lists solely in-frame clones and lacks some. Of almost 85,000 clones in the sample, around 94% were seen once. Material for sequencing was blood. Receptors were obtained from a woman aged 18-29 years in good health.

The chain has TRBV27 and TRBJ1-4; D possibly corresponds to TRBD1 (5 bases). CDR1 is MNHEY, CDR2 SMNVEV, per germline (reference sequence). V lost 5 bases and J 0 bases, leaving 16 bases between the germline ends. The CDR3 length is 17 residues. This chain's CDR3 is CASSPRQQVATNEKLFF. CDR3 coding DNA: TGTGCCAGCAGTCCACGGCAACAGGTCGCAACTAATGAAAAACTGTTTTTT.

This clone was recorded only once. This chain joins TRBV5-1 and TRBJ1-4, with 7 positions matching TRBD1. This CDR3 comprises 14 residues. CDR1 and CDR2 (germline): SGHRS, YFSETQ. The V segment lost 3 bases and the J segment 8 bases; nucleotides outside the gene matches: 7. CDR3: CASSWDRDREKLFF. As DNA, the CDR3 is TGCGCCAGCAGCTGGGACCGGGACAGAGAAAAACTGTTTTTT.

This rearrangement joins TRBV5-6 to TRBJ2-1; 7 bases map to TRBD2. With 4 bases clipped from V and 9 bases from J, the junction kept 16 bases outside the gene matches. The germline V gene encodes CDR1 SGHDT and CDR2 YYEEEE. This CDR3 has 16 residues. The DNA for the CDR3 is TGTGCCAGCAGCCCACCCAGGACTAGTTTTAGGTTTGAGCAGTTCTTC. It codes for CASSPPRTSFRFEQFF.

The chain combines TRBV7-8 with TRBJ2-3; D gene ambiguous. Trimming left V 0 bases short and J 2 bases short, with 9 bases between. The CDR3 totals 15 residues. CDR1 SGHVS and CDR2 FQNEAQ come from the germline V gene. Here the CDR3 reads CASSLAGPPTDTQYF. The CDR3 DNA reads TGTGCCAGCAGCTTAGCCGGCCCCCCCACAGATACGCAGTATTTT. The full variable domain, with the rest looked up from reference TRBV7-8 and TRBJ2-3, is GAGVSQSPRYKVAKRGQDVALRCDPISGHVSLFWYQQALGQGPEFLTYFQNEAQLDKSGLPSDRFFAERPEGSVSTLKIQRTQQEDSAVYLCASSLAGPPTDTQYFGPGTRLTVL.

This chain uses TRBV28 with TRBJ1-1; no firm D call. Trimming took 6 bases from V and 4 from J, leaving 9 bases between them. The CDR3 runs 12 residues. The germline CDR1 and CDR2 sequences are MDHEN and SYDVKM. The CDR3, as DNA: TGTGCCAGCAGCCACCGCAGCACTGAAGCTTTCTTT. Its translation: CASSHRSTEAFF.

The chain joins TRBV19 to TRBJ2-5; 10 nucleotides match TRBD1. Germline CDR1 LNHDA, CDR2 SQIVND (reference sequence). The CDR3 extends over 15 amino acids. J gave up 4 bases and V 3 bases, and 5 bases lay outside the gene matches. The CDR3 is CASSMPTGGGETQYF. CDR3 nucleotide sequence: TGTGCCAGTAGTATGCCGACAGGGGGCGGAGAGACCCAGTACTTC.

The sample holds one count of this clone. The rearrangement links TRBV19 to TRBJ2-1, with D possibly TRBD2 on 6 matching bases. Trimming removed 10 bases from V and 4 bases from J, with 20 bases in between. Per germline, CDR1 LNHDA and CDR2 SQIVND (reference sequence). The CDR3 has 15 residues. Here the CDR3 DNA reads TGTGCCACCCAACCCGTGGCGGGGATTTACAATGAGCAGTTCTTC. It codes for CATQPVAGIYNEQFF.

The CDR3, as DNA: TGTGCCAGCAGTGGGGGGTGGTATGAAAAACTGTTTTTT. Its protein product is CASSGGWYEKLFF. This chain joins TRBV27 and TRBJ1-4; possibly TRBD1 for D (5 bases). CDR1 and CDR2 (germline): MNHEY, SMNVEV (reference sequence). The V gene lost 5 bases and the J gene lost 6 bases, with 10 bases spanning the gap. The CDR3 is 13 residues long.

This chain uses TRBV15 with TRBJ1-1; 8 positions agree with TRBD1. This CDR3 contains 15 residues. V was clipped by 1 base and J by 8 bases; unmatched bases: 9. Per the germline V gene, CDR1 is LNHNV and CDR2 is YYDKDF (reference sequence). The chain's CDR3 is CATSRAGTGAIEAFF. The CDR3 coding sequence is TGTGCCACCAGCAGAGCCGGGACAGGAGCTATAGAAGCTTTCTTT. Based on the CDR3 plus reference TRBV15 and TRBJ1-1, the full variable domain is DAMVIQNPRYQVTQFGKPVTLSCSQTLNHNVMYWYQQKSSQAPKLLFHYYDKDFNNEADTPDNFQSRRPNTSFCFLDIRSPGLGDTAMYLCATSRAGTGAIEAFFGQGTRLTVV.

V gene TRBV5-4 combines with J gene TRBJ1-6; TRBD1 might be the D (5 bases). V was cut by 0 bases and J by 9 bases, with 7 bases left in between. This CDR3 comprises 13 residues. Germline V gene lookup returns CDR1 SGHNT and CDR2 YYREEE (reference sequence). The CDR3 DNA is TGTGCCAGCAGCTTGGCAGGGAGTTCACCCCTCCACTTT. Protein sequence: CASSLAGSSPLHF.

This chain connects TRBV28 to TRBJ1-2; TRBD1 matches at 9 bases. V dropped 2 bases and J dropped 8; count of bases not matched to a gene: 9. CDR1 and CDR2 (germline): MDHEN, SYDVKM. The CDR3 runs to 15 residues. The CDR3 sequence: CASSLGDREEKGYTF. The CDR3 DNA reads TGTGCCAGCAGTTTAGGGGACAGGGAGGAGAAGGGCTACACCTTC.

This clone was found once. This chain links TRBV9 with TRBJ1-1, with 7 nucleotides matching TRBD1. The germline V gene encodes CDR1 SGDLS and CDR2 YYNGEE. Unmatched junction bases numbered 3, after V lost 7 bases and J lost 0 bases. The CDR3 extends over 13 amino acids. DNA for the CDR3: TGTGCCAGCTCGGGACAGATGAACACTGAAGCTTTCTTT. The encoded protein is CASSGQMNTEAFF.

The chain has TRBV5-1 and TRBJ1-1; 8 bases are shared with TRBD1. The germline V gene encodes CDR1 SGHRS and CDR2 YFSETQ. The CDR3 runs 13 residues. The V and J ends lost 9 bases and 2 bases, in that order; junction bases with no gene match: 6. The CDR3 sequence: CATKQGANTEAFF. The CDR3 DNA reads as TGCGCCACTAAGCAGGGGGCAAACACTGAAGCTTTCTTT. Full variable domain (outside the CDR3, taken from reference TRBV5-1 and TRBJ1-1): KAGVTQTPRYLIKTRGQQVTLSCSPISGHRSVSWYQQTPGQGLQFLFEYFSETQRNKGNFPGRFSGRQFSNSRSEMNVSTLELGDSALYLCATKQGANTEAFFGQGTRLTVV.

The genes are TRBV7-2 and TRBJ1-5; D unresolved. Germline V gene lookup returns CDR1 SGHTA and CDR2 FQGNSA. This CDR3 is 13 amino acids long. Trimming left V 1 base short and J 7 bases short, with 8 bases between. CDR3 nucleotides: TGTGCCAGCAGCTTAGGGATCGAACAGCCCCAGCATTTT. This encodes CASSLGIEQPQHF.

The chain uses TRBV5-4 and TRBJ2-7, with a tentative D call TRBD1 (6 bases). The CDR3 runs to 15 residues. The germline V gene has CDR1 SGHNT and CDR2 YYREEE (reference sequence). Trimming cost V 3 bases and J 5 bases, with 18 bases left between them. The CDR3 sequence: CASSSYRVPRDEQYF. The CDR3, as DNA: TGTGCCAGCAGCTCCTACAGGGTACCTCGGGACGAGCAGTACTTC. Supplemented by reference TRBV5-4 and TRBJ2-7, the full variable domain reads ETGVTQSPTHLIKTRGQQVTLRCSSQSGHNTVSWYQQALGQGPQFIFQYYREEENGRGNFPPRFSGLQFPNYSSELNVNALELDDSALYLCASSSYRVPRDEQYFGPGTRLTVT.

The chain recombines TRBV7-9 with TRBJ2-1; the D gene is possibly TRBD2 (6 bases). This CDR3 has 17 amino acids. V lost 5 bases, J lost 6 bases, and 23 bases lay in between. Germline V lookup: CDR1 SEHNR, CDR2 FQNEAQ (reference sequence). CDR3 protein: CASSPNQGLPSGNEQFF. The CDR3 DNA reads TGTGCCAGCAGCCCGAATCAGGGACTGCCGAGTGGCAATGAGCAGTTCTTC.

V and J are TRBV12-3 or TRBV12-4 and TRBJ1-1; D perhaps matches TRBD1 (6 bases). The CDR3 length is 13 residues. Trimming took 5 bases from V and 5 from J, leaving 12 bases between them. CDR3 nucleotides: TGTGCCAGCAGTCTCCAGGGGTGGACTGAAGCTTTCTTT. Translation gives CASSLQGWTEAFF.